The TCR beta chain under discussion was sequenced for a study of radiotherapy plus CTLA-4 blockade in lung cancer. In the study overall: There were objective responses in over 15% of patients, and around 31% had disease control.

Study-wide results and limits: TCR clones originating in tumors grew in number in blood after radiotherapy plus ipilimumab. Early shifts in blood T cell clones, with interferon-beta, reportedly predicted response best.

The table came from immunoSEQ multiplex PCR; TCRdb's copy has only in-frame clones and leaves some out. The sample yields about 84,000 clones, 55% to 75% seen once. Germline V gives CDR1 KGHSH, CDR2 LQKENI. The CDR3 spans 14 residues. V was clipped by 6 bases and J by 4 bases; unmatched bases: 7. Focal radiation with ipilimumab CTLA-4 blockade was given to patients with chemo-refractory metastatic non-small-cell lung cancer. As to this clone: What it binds is unknown.

The material was peripheral blood, obtained from a patient treated with radiotherapy plus ipilimumab. The chain joins TRBV18 to TRBJ1-1; 8 bases line up with TRBD1. This receptor was obtained from a human donor with non-small cell lung cancer that progressed on radiotherapy plus ipilimumab. CDR3 sequence: CASSQDRAITEAFF. Here the CDR3 DNA reads TGTGCCAGCTCGCAGGACAGGGCGATCACTGAAGCTTTCTTT.